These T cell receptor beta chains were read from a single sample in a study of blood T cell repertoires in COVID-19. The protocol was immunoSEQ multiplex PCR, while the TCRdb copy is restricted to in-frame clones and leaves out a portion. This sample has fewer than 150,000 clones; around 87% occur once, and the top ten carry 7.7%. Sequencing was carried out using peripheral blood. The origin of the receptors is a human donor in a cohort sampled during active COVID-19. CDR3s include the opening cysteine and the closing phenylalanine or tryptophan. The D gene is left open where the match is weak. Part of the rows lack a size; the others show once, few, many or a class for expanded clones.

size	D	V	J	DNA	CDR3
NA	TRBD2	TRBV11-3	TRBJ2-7	TGTGCCAGCAGCTTACGCGGGGGGCCGTCGTCCTACGAGCAGTACTTC	CASSLRGGPSSYEQYF
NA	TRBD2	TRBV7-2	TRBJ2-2	TGTGCCAGCAGCCCGGGACTAGCGGAACGGAGCGGGGAGCTGTTTTTT	CASSPGLAERSGELFF
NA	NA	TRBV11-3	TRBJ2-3	TGTGCCAGCAGCTTATTAGCGAGTCCCACAGATACGCAGTATTTT	CASSLLASPTDTQYF
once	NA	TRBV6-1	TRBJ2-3	TGTGCCAGCAGTGAAGGGGGTGGGAGAGATACGCAGTATTTT	CASSEGGGRDTQYF
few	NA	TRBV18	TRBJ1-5	TGTGCCAGCTCACAGCAGGGGTTGGGTCAGCCCCAGCATTTT	CASSQQGLGQPQHF
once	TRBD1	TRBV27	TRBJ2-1	TGTGCCAGCAGTTTAGGCGTGACAGGGGCTAGTGAGCAGTTCTTC	CASSLGVTGASEQFF
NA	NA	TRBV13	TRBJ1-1	TGTGCCAGCAGCCTCCGGTGGACTGAAGCTTTCTTT	CASSLRWTEAFF
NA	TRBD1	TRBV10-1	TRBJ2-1	TGCGCCAGCAGTAGGGACAGGGGGAAGGGACGCAATGAGCAGTTCTTC	CASSRDRGKGRNEQFF
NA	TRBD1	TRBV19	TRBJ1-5	TGTGCCAGTAGTAACCCCCGGGACAGGGGGCCGGATCAGCCCCAGCATTTT	CASSNPRDRGPDQPQHF
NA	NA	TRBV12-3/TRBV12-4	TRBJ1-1	TGTGCCAGCACCGCCCCCGGGAGAACTGAAGCTTTCTTT	CASTAPGRTEAFF
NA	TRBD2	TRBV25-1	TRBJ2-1	TGTGCCAGCAAATTCGTCGGGGGGGCTAAGTTCTTC	CASKFVGGAKFF
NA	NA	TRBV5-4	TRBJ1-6	TGTGCCAGCAGCTTGGTAGGCAGGGAATACTCACCCCTCCACTTT	CASSLVGREYSPLHF
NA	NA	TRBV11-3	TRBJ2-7	TGTGCCAGCAGCTTAGGTGGGACTGATACCTACGAGCAGTACTTC	CASSLGGTDTYEQYF
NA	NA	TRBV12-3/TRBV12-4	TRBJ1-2	TGTGCCAGCAGTTTCGGGGGGGGAAACGGCTACACCTTC	CASSFGGGNGYTF
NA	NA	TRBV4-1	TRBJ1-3	TGCGCCAGCAGCCAAGATCAAGGCGCTAGCTCTGGAAACACCATATATTTT	CASSQDQGASSGNTIYF
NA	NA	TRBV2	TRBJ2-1	TGTGCCAGCAGAACAGGGCCCTCCTACAATGAGCAGTTCTTC	CASRTGPSYNEQFF
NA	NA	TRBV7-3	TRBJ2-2	TGTGCCAGCAGCTTGCCGAGGGGGGAGCTGTTTTTT	CASSLPRGELFF
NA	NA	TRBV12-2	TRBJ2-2	TGTGCAAGTCGCTTAGTAGACAGGACAGGGGACCCCAAGAACACCGGGGAGCTGTTTTTT	CASRLVDRTGDPKNTGELFF
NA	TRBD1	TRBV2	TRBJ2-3	TGTGCCAGCAGCCGGACAGGGTGGACAGATACGCAGTATTTT	CASSRTGWTDTQYF
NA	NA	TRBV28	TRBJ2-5	TGTGCCAGCAGTTTAAAGGGGGGGCGCCCACAAGAGACCCAGTACTTC	CASSLKGGRPQETQYF
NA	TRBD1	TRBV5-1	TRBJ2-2	TGCGCCAGCAGCTTGGCCTGGCAGGGGGCCGCCACCGGGGAGCTGTTTTTT	CASSLAWQGAATGELFF
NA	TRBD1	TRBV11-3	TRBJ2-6	TGTGCCAGCAGCCCCCGACAGGGGGCTCGTGGGGCCAACGTCCTGACTTTC	CASSPRQGARGANVLTF
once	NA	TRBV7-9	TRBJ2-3	TGTGCCAGCAGCCTTAGACGGCAGACAGGGAGGAGGACAGATACGCAGTATTTT	CASSLRRQTGRRTDTQYF
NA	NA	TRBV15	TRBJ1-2	TGTGCCACCAGCAGAGATGATGAGATCCCTAGTGGCTACACCTTC	CATSRDDEIPSGYTF
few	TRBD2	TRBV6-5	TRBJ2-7	TGTGCCAGCAGTTACGTTCTAGCGGGAGGGGACGGTCTGTACTTC	CASSYVLAGGDGLYF